This record looks at one TCR beta chain sequence and its context. Its antigen is undetermined. The data stem from a study of Ad26.COV2.S vaccination and SARS-CoV-2 variants. About the study: Enrollment placed the donor in the COV1001 Ad26.COV2.S trial arm. Once or twice, 56 days apart, Ad26.COV2.S was delivered intramuscularly.

Method: immunoSEQ multiplex PCR; TCRdb's copy keeps in-frame clones and lacks some. The sample lists around 450,000 clones; about nine tenths were seen once. Indicated treatment: about 20 received Ad26.COV2.S at low or high dose, single or two shots; 5 received placebo; per-sample allocation not given. The study sampled participants on day 63 after the first vaccine or placebo injection. Its platform was an Ad26 vector, and its expressed antigen was Wuhan-strain SARS-CoV-2 spike. Germline values: CDR1 SGHNT, CDR2 YYREEE (reference sequence). There are 12 residues in the CDR3. V lost 5 bases, J lost 3 bases, and 8 bases lay in between. Overall study findings and caveats: The study found higher spike-specific TCR breadth in vaccine than placebo recipients.

This chain joins TRBV5-4 and TRBJ2-5; D is possibly TRBD2 (5 bases). The receptor's source is a person aged 18-65 years who received the Ad26.COV2.S COVID-19 vaccine or a placebo. The source material was peripheral blood, sampled in a trial of Ad26.COV2.S vaccine versus placebo. CDR3 sequence (DNA): TGTGCCAGCAGGAGCGGAGAAGAGACCCAGTACTTC. It translates to CASRSGEETQYF.